Included here is one TCR beta chain sequence, with context. This sample was taken from a study of blood T cell repertoires in COVID-19. Sequenced by immunoSEQ multiplex PCR; TCRdb stores in-frame clones only, minus some. The sample lists 150,000 to 200,000 clones, about 74% occurring once. Germline V gene lookup returns CDR1 MGHRA and CDR2 YSYEKL. Trimming at V came to 4 bases and at J to 4 bases, leaving 4 bases not matched to a gene. CDR3 size: 15 residues. This TCR derives from an elderly woman with acute or convalescent COVID-19. The chain uses TRBV4-1 and TRBJ2-3; 11 bases align to TRBD2. Sample: peripheral blood. CDR3: CASSLGLAESDTQYF. CDR3 DNA sequence: TGCGCCAGCAGCCTGGGACTAGCGGAATCAGATACGCAGTATTTT.